This T cell receptor (beta chain) was documented in a study of CD8 T cells in Susac syndrome. Study findings and constraints: Repertoires of Susac syndrome CD4+ T cells lacked clonal expansion.

A quantity of roughly 0.5 to 1 ug RNA underwent reverse transcription using random hexamers. An immunoSEQ multiplex PCR amplified TCR beta CDR3 over 54 Vbeta and 13 Jbeta. TCRdb re-called the immunoSEQ multiplex PCR reads with MiXCR, one entry per CDR3 protein. The repertoire holds approximately 180,000 distinct CDR3 sequences, with 85% to 95% as singletons. A remark on this clonotype: Its antigen remains unknown.

The study sequenced TCR beta in blood CD8+ and CD4+ T cells. Bulk CD8+ and CD4+ cells came from magnetic negative isolation; CD8+ TEMRA by FACS. Source material: CD4+ T cells from PBMCs. The source is a human donor with Susac syndrome.

CDR3 bases: TGTGCCAGTAGTATCGTGGTGTACACTGAAGCTTTCTTT. Translating it yields CASSIVVYTEAFF. The chain uses TRBV19 and TRBJ1-1; D is ambiguous. The V end was cut by 3 bases, the J end by 3 bases, with 8 bases between. CDR3 length: 13 amino acids. In germline, CDR1 is LNHDA, CDR2 SQIVND (reference sequence).